The 9 T cell receptor beta chains presented below share a single source sample, sequenced in a study of regulatory T cells in long-lasting Graves disease. Through Arm-PCR of CDR3 regions and iRepertoire HTBI primers, TCR beta libraries were built. TCRdb independently ran MiXCR on the multiplex PCR reads; one entry per CDR3 protein. The data show hundreds of thousands of distinct CDR3 sequences, about 16% seen once. Described time point: newly diagnosed GD, antithyroid drugs for less than 3 months. There was RNA extracted from PBMCs, and the TCR library was made from it. The data also belong to a second study, concerning T cells in Graves' hyperthyroidism and ophthalmopathy.

This specimen consisted of peripheral blood mononuclear cells (PBMCs), obtained at new diagnosis, from a patient treated with antithyroid drugs. These receptors were collected from a man aged 18 to 30 with Graves disease.

V and J are TRBV19 and TRBJ1-5; 10 bases line up with TRBD1. The V gene end was trimmed by 6 bases and the J gene end by 7 bases; junction bases not matched to a gene: 12. CDR3 length equals 16 residues. In germline, CDR1 is LNHDA, CDR2 SQIVND (reference sequence). The CDR3 bases are TGTGCCAGTAGCCATGGCCGGGACAGGGGACTCCAGCCCCAGCATTTT. Translating gives CASSHGRDRGLQPQHF. Full variable domain (remainder filled in from reference TRBV19 and TRBJ1-5): DGGITQSPKYLFRKEGQNVTLSCEQNLNHDAMYWYRQDPGQGLRLIYYSQIVNDFQKGDIAEGYSVSREKKESFPLTVTSAQKNPTAFYLCASSHGRDRGLQPQHFGDGTRLSIL.

CDR3 nucleotide sequence: TGTGCCTGGAGTGTATACGGGGGAGCTAACTATGGCTACACCTTC. Its translation: CAWSVYGGANYGYTF. This chain connects TRBV30 to TRBJ1-2; D is perhaps TRBD1 (5 bases). The CDR3 consists of 15 residues. Trimming removed 0 bases from V and 0 bases from J, with 11 bases in between. In germline, CDR1 is GTSNPN, CDR2 SVGIG (reference sequence).

Details on this clonotype: Possible read error: a much larger clone is one base away. The CDR3 does not end in the conserved phenylalanine or tryptophan, so this is likely a read error. V is TRBV28 and J is TRBJ2-1, with D perhaps matching TRBD1 or TRBD2 (7 bases each). This CDR3 region has 14 residues. The ends were cut back, 5 bases at V and 10 bases at J, with 18 bases in the middle. Per germline, CDR1 MDHEN and CDR2 SYDVKM. CDR3 sequence (DNA): TGTGCCAGCAGTCCAGGGGGGGTGTCGGTCGAGCAGTTCTCC. Amino acids: CASSPGGVSVEQFS.

This clonotype was counted many times. CDR3 loop: CASSFGIGGEAFF. The CDR3 DNA reads as TGTGCCAGCAGTTTTGGTATCGGCGGTGAAGCTTTCTTT. The chain joins TRBV27 to TRBJ1-1; D is uncertain. Germline assignment: CDR1 MNHEY and CDR2 SMNVEV (reference sequence). This CDR3 contains 13 residues. V lost 3 bases and J lost 7, with 12 bases in between.

This clonotype was counted many times. The V and J genes are TRBV20-1 and TRBJ2-1; D not certain. The CDR3 contains 10 residues. Germline V gene data show CDR1 as DFQATT and CDR2 as SNEGSKA (reference sequence). V lost 6 bases and J lost 8, with 8 bases in between. Here the CDR3 reads CSAPRYEQFF. The CDR3 DNA follows: TGCAGTGCCCCTCGGTATGAGCAGTTCTTC.

In its sample, this clonotype was seen a few times. The chain joins TRBV7-6 to TRBJ1-1; no definite D call. The CDR3 has 14 amino acids. Between the trimmed V and J ends, which lost 5 bases and 6 bases, there was a span of 16 bases. CDR1 and CDR2 (germline): SGHVS, FNYEAQ. The CDR3 sequence is CASSPRLGFAEAFF. CDR3 nucleotides: TGTGCCAGCAGCCCACGTCTGGGGTTCGCTGAAGCTTTCTTT.

The chain uses TRBV12-3 or TRBV12-4 and TRBJ2-1, with D perhaps matching TRBD2 (5 bases). This CDR3 has 15 residues. V lost 3 bases and J 8 bases, leaving 17 bases between the germline ends. DNA for the CDR3: TGTGCCAGCAGTTTTAATCCGGGGTCTGTCGATGAGCAGTTCTTC. Residues: CASSFNPGSVDEQFF.

This chain connects TRBV20-1 to TRBJ1-5; the D is unclear. V lost 6 bases and J lost 6, with 21 bases in between. The V gene's germline CDR1 is DFQATT and CDR2 SNEGSKA (reference sequence). The CDR3 contains 15 residues. The CDR3 region is CSATLGRPAGQPQHF. The CDR3 DNA sequence: TGCAGTGCAACCCTAGGCAGGCCGGCGGGTCAGCCCCAGCATTTT.

This chain joins TRBV4-1 and TRBJ1-2, with D uncertain. V was pared by 0 bases and J by 4 bases, with 12 bases between. The CDR3 has 15 residues. The germline V gene encodes CDR1 MGHRA and CDR2 YSYEKL. CDR3 in DNA: TGCGCCAGCAGCCAAGATCAACACACCTCCTATGGCTACACCTTC. The encoded protein is CASSQDQHTSYGYTF.